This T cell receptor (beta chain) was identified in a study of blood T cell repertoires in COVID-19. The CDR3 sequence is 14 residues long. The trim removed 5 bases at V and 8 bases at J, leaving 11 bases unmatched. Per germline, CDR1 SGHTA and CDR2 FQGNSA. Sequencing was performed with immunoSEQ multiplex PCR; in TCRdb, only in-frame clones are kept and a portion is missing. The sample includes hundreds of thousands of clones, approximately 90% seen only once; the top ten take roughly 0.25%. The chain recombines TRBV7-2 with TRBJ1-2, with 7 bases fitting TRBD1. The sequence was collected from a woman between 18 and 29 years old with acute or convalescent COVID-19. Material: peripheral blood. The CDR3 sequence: CASSTPGGFWGYTF. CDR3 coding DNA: TGTGCCAGCAGCACTCCAGGGGGATTCTGGGGCTACACCTTC.